The 21 T cell receptor beta chains in this list originate from one sample, sequenced in a study of PD-1 blockade in classical Hodgkin lymphoma. In every patient, relapse followed autologous stem cell transplantation, while exposure to brentuximab vedotin differed. Assay used: immunoSEQ multiplex PCR; TCRdb lists only in-frame clones, some missing. The table has 20,000 to 30,000 clones, approximately 69% seen once; the top ten hold about 3.3%. Sequencing used peripheral blood mononuclear cells (PBMCs), obtained at baseline. The receptor set was obtained from a human donor with classical Hodgkin lymphoma.

The rearrangement links TRBV11-2 to TRBJ2-7; the match to TRBD2 covers 9 bases. V shed 7 bases and J 2 bases; nucleotides not matched to a gene: 9. There are 15 residues in the CDR3. CDR1 and CDR2 from the germline V gene are SGHAT and FQNNGV. CDR3 DNA: TGTGCCAGCACCGATATTAGCGGGGGAACCTACGAGCAGTACTTC. It is translated as CASTDISGGTYEQYF.

A word on this clone: Its ends do not fully match the called genes, so a read error is possible. The chain links TRBV7-7 to TRBJ1-1; no clear D. This CDR3 comprises 13 residues. Germline CDR1 is SSHAT and CDR2 is FNYEAQ (reference sequence). CDR3 in DNA: TGTGCTAGCAGCTTAGAGCGGGGCACTGAAGCTTTCTTT. Protein product: CASSLERGTEAFF.

J is TRBJ2-1 and V is TRBV9; the D is unclear. The CDR3 contains 15 residues. V was clipped by 0 bases and J by 7 bases, with 14 bases between them. From germline, CDR1 is SGDLS and CDR2 YYNGEE. The CDR3 DNA sequence: TGTGCCAGCAGCGTAGAACTCAGATTAGAGAATGAGCAGTTCTTC. Its protein product is CASSVELRLENEQFF.

The rearrangement joins TRBV11-2 to TRBJ2-5; D is possibly TRBD1 (6 bases). The CDR3 has 13 amino acids. Germline V gene lookup returns CDR1 SGHAT and CDR2 FQNNGV. V was clipped by 3 bases and J by 5 bases, with 10 bases between them. CDR3 amino acids: CASSFLRGETQYF. In DNA, the CDR3 is TGTGCCAGCAGCTTTCTAAGGGGGGAGACCCAGTACTTC.

This clone was counted a single time. V and J are TRBV6-4 and TRBJ1-3; TRBD1 matches 9 bases. The CDR3 is made up of 17 amino acids. Per the germline V gene, CDR1 is MRHNA and CDR2 is SNTAGT. Trimming cost V 2 bases and J 1 base; bases outside gene matches: 6. This CDR3 reads CASSDPWGQGSGNTIYF. The DNA of the CDR3 is TGTGCCAGCAGTGACCCCTGGGGACAGGGATCTGGAAACACCATATATTTT.

The CDR3 is CASSPTGKQETQYF. In DNA form, the CDR3 reads TGTGCCAGCAGCCCGACAGGGAAACAAGAGACCCAGTACTTC. J is TRBJ2-5 and V is TRBV11-2; 7 nucleotides agree with TRBD1. The CDR3 spans 14 residues. J gave up 2 bases and V 5 bases, and 5 bases lay outside the gene matches. Per the germline V gene, CDR1 is SGHAT and CDR2 is FQNNGV.

The chain links TRBV7-9 to TRBJ1-2; perhaps TRBD1 as D (5 bases). Germline CDR1 reads SEHNR; CDR2 reads FQNEAQ (reference sequence). V was shortened by 2 bases and J by 2 bases, with 15 bases between the two germline ends. This CDR3 has 16 amino acids. The CDR3 bases are TGTGCCAGCAGCTTAATGGTCGGATCAGGGAACTATGGCTACACCTTC. It is translated as CASSLMVGSGNYGYTF.

This sequence joins TRBV5-6 and TRBJ2-7; D is unclear. The V gene lost 0 bases and the J gene lost 5 bases, with 12 bases spanning the gap. CDR3 length: 14 residues. The germline gives CDR1 SGHDT, CDR2 YYEEEE. The CDR3 bases are TGTGCCAGCAGCTTGGAGTCCTTGGCAGACGAGCAGTACTTC. Translating it yields CASSLESLADEQYF.

The rearrangement joins TRBV28 to TRBJ1-6, with TRBD1 identical over 7 bases. CDR1 MDHEN and CDR2 SYDVKM come from the germline V gene. CDR3 size: 17 residues. Unmatched junction bases numbered 12, after V lost 2 bases and J lost 8 bases. CDR3 nucleotide sequence: TGTGCCAGCAGTTTACCCTCACGACAGGGAGGGGATTCACCCCTCCACTTT. As protein: CASSLPSRQGGDSPLHF.

For the CDR3, the DNA is TGTGCCAGTAGTATTAGGGGATCTGAAGCTTTCTTT. Translation gives CASSIRGSEAFF. This sequence joins TRBV19 and TRBJ1-1; possibly TRBD1 for D (5 bases). Trimming took 3 bases from V and 6 from J, leaving 8 bases between them. This CDR3 spans 12 amino acids. CDR1 and CDR2 (germline): LNHDA, SQIVND (reference sequence).

This clone was counted only a few times. The gene calls are TRBV4-1 and TRBJ1-2; possible D gene TRBD1, 5 bases. The germline V and J ends were trimmed by 4 bases and 2 bases, with 11 bases remaining between them. The CDR3 has 14 amino acids. Germline V gene sequence: CDR1 MGHRA, CDR2 YSYEKL. CDR3 residues: CASSPTDYNYGYTF. In DNA form, the CDR3 reads TGCGCCAGCAGCCCGACAGATTACAACTATGGCTACACCTTC.

The chain joins TRBV13 to TRBJ2-5; D is unresolved. Germline CDR1 is PRHDT and CDR2 is FYEKMQ (reference sequence). The CDR3 loop spans 15 amino acids. Trimming took 2 bases from V and 5 from J, leaving 15 bases between them. CDR3 bases: TGTGCCAGCAGCTTAAGGAAGGCGTTAGGGGAGACCCAGTACTTC. This encodes CASSLRKALGETQYF.

The chain has TRBV7-9 and TRBJ2-3, with D perhaps matching TRBD2 (6 bases). The CDR3 has 16 residues. The germline gives CDR1 SEHNR, CDR2 FQNEAQ (reference sequence). The ends were cut back, 5 bases at V and 2 bases at J, with 17 bases in the middle. CDR3 residues: CASSQRDFSPTDTQYF. CDR3 nucleotides: TGTGCCAGCAGCCAACGGGACTTTTCACCCACAGATACGCAGTATTTT.

The rearrangement joins TRBV19 to TRBJ2-3, with 8 bases aligning to TRBD2. The CDR3 is 17 residues long. From germline, CDR1 is LNHDA and CDR2 SQIVND (reference sequence). Trimming cost V 8 bases and J 5 bases; bases outside gene matches: 18. The CDR3 DNA reads as TGTGCCAGTGGCCTCGGACTAGCCCCCCAAGGGCAAGATACGCAGTATTTT. It is translated as CASGLGLAPQGQDTQYF. Full variable domain (rest looked up from reference TRBV19 and TRBJ2-3): DGGITQSPKYLFRKEGQNVTLSCEQNLNHDAMYWYRQDPGQGLRLIYYSQIVNDFQKGDIAEGYSVSREKKESFPLTVTSAQKNPTAFYLCASGLGLAPQGQDTQYFGPGTRLTVL.

CDR3 DNA sequence: TGTGCCAGCAGTTTATTTTCCCCGAACACAGATACGCAGTATTTT. Its translation: CASSLFSPNTDTQYF. This rearrangement joins TRBV27 to TRBJ2-3; no clear D. The CDR3 has 15 amino acids. Germline assignment: CDR1 MNHEY and CDR2 SMNVEV (reference sequence). Trimming cost V 1 base and J 2 bases, with 10 bases left between them.

The rearrangement uses TRBV10-3 and TRBJ1-1, with D possibly matching TRBD1 (6 bases). V lost 8 bases, J lost 1 base, and 11 bases lay in between. Germline loops: CDR1 ENHRY, CDR2 SYGVKD. The CDR3 totals 13 residues. CDR3 loop: CAILGAGNTEAFF. The CDR3 DNA sequence: TGTGCCATCCTGGGGGCAGGGAACACTGAAGCTTTCTTT.

This clone came up a few times. This chain joins TRBV11-3 and TRBJ2-5, with 13 bases fitting TRBD2. Germline loops: CDR1 SGHNT, CDR2 YENEEA. The CDR3 consists of 18 residues. The J segment lost 1 base and the V segment lost 1 base, leaving 6 bases of the junction unmatched. The CDR3 DNA is TGTGCCAGCAGCTTAGGGAGACTAGCGGGGGGTCCCCAAGAGACCCAGTACTTC. Its protein product is CASSLGRLAGGPQETQYF.

The chain carries TRBV29-1 and TRBJ2-4, with D possibly TRBD2 on 6 matching bases. Trimming removed 4 bases at V and 10 bases at J, with 14 bases between. The CDR3 is made up of 12 amino acids. Germline assignment: CDR1 SQVTM and CDR2 ANQGSEA. The CDR3 loop is CSVGPGSGIQYF. CDR3 coding DNA: TGCAGCGTTGGACCCGGAAGCGGGATTCAGTACTTC.

The V and J genes are TRBV10-3 and TRBJ1-1; D is undetermined. The CDR3 covers 12 residues. V lost 6 bases to trimming and J lost 2 bases, with 7 bases between them. The germline CDR1 and CDR2 sequences are ENHRY and SYGVKD. The CDR3, as DNA: TGTGCCATCAGGGGAGATAACACTGAAGCTTTCTTT. Encoded protein: CAIRGDNTEAFF.

The chain links TRBV5-6 to TRBJ1-6, with D maybe TRBD1 (5 bases). The V gene lost 0 bases and the J gene lost 7 bases, with 14 bases spanning the gap. The CDR3 spans 16 residues. Germline V gene data show CDR1 as SGHDT and CDR2 as YYEEEE. The CDR3 bases are TGTGCCAGCAGCTTGGGCACAGGAGGGATAAATTCACCCCTCCACTTT. It specifies CASSLGTGGINSPLHF. The whole variable domain, filled in from reference TRBV5-6 and TRBJ1-6, reads DAGVTQSPTHLIKTRGQQVTLRCSPKSGHDTVSWYQQALGQGPQFIFQYYEEEERQRGNFPDRFSGHQFPNYSSELNVNALLLGDSALYLCASSLGTGGINSPLHFGNGTRLTVT.

The chain uses TRBV30 and TRBJ1-6, with a possible D match to TRBD1 (6 bases). The CDR3 spans 16 residues. Germline CDR1 reads GTSNPN; CDR2 reads SVGIG (reference sequence). Trimming pared 0 bases from V and 9 bases from J, leaving 18 bases between. In DNA form, the CDR3 reads TGTGCCTGGAGTGTACAAGGGACATCCTCAAGTTCACCCCTCCACTTT. It codes for CAWSVQGTSSSSPLHF.